This is a list of T cell receptor beta chains from one sample in a study of OX40 agonist ivuxolimab in advanced cancers. Sequencing was performed with immunoSEQ multiplex PCR; in TCRdb, only in-frame clones are kept and a portion is missing. This sample carries under 95,000 clones, 87% of them seen once, and the ten largest clones take approximately 1.5%. This specimen consisted of CD4+ or CD8+ T cells sorted from blood, obtained in a trial of the OX40 agonist ivuxolimab. The receptors originated from an adult with an advanced solid tumor such as melanoma, head and neck, liver or kidney cancer. The CDR3 runs from the conserved cysteine through the conserved F or W. The D gene is left open where the match is weak. Only some rows state a clone size, as once, few, many or a class for expanded clones.

CASSGDRRDTQYF,TGTGCCAGCAGCGGGGACCGGAGGGATACGCAGTATTTT,TRBJ2-3,-,-,TRBV5-4
CASIVTLLAGGQRGWADTQYF,TGTGCCAGCATCGTAACATTACTAGCGGGGGGGCAGCGCGGCTGGGCAGATACGCAGTATTTT,TRBJ2-3,TRBD2,-,TRBV28
CASSASWVYEQYF,TGTGCCAGCAGTGCTTCTTGGGTCTACGAGCAGTACTTC,TRBJ2-7,-,-,TRBV6-1
CASSRENRDGYTF,TGTGCCAGCAGCCGGGAGAATCGGGATGGCTACACCTTC,TRBJ1-2,-,few,TRBV5-4
CASSRDIETQYF,TGTGCCAGCAGTAGGGACATTGAGACCCAGTACTTC,TRBJ2-5,-,once,TRBV2
CASSRTDNYGYTF,TGTGCCAGTAGTAGGACGGACAACTATGGCTACACCTTC,TRBJ1-2,-,-,TRBV19
CASSFRGPNEKLFF,TGTGCCAGCAGCTTCCGGGGCCCTAATGAAAAACTGTTTTTT,TRBJ1-4,-,-,TRBV7-9
CASRVGLAYEQYF,TGCGCCAGCAGGGTGGGACTAGCCTACGAGCAGTACTTC,TRBJ2-7,TRBD2,-,TRBV5-1
CASSYRDRGAEKLFF,TGTGCCAGCAGTTACCGGGACAGGGGGGCTGAAAAACTGTTTTTT,TRBJ1-4,TRBD1,-,TRBV6-6
CAWSGGDNYGYTF,TGTGCCTGGAGTGGGGGGGATAACTATGGCTACACCTTC,TRBJ1-2,-,-,TRBV30
CASSPKEGLQETQYF,TGTGCCAGCAGCCCTAAAGAGGGTCTACAAGAGACCCAGTACTTC,TRBJ2-5,-,-,TRBV14
CASSQERRGEGTYGYTF,TGCGCCAGCAGCCAAGAGAGGAGGGGGGAGGGGACCTATGGCTACACCTTC,TRBJ1-2,-,once,TRBV4-1
CASGLGGASTDTQYF,TGTGCTAGTGGTTTGGGGGGGGCAAGCACAGATACGCAGTATTTT,TRBJ2-3,-,-,TRBV12-5
CASTTTGQGGETQYF,TGCGCCAGCACCACAACTGGGCAGGGTGGGGAGACCCAGTACTTC,TRBJ2-5,-,-,TRBV4-1
CASSQVRDRSYEQYF,TGCGCCAGCAGCCAAGTTCGGGACAGGAGCTACGAGCAGTACTTC,TRBJ2-7,TRBD1,few,TRBV4-1
CASSYQGRGNTIYF,TGTGCCAGCAGTTACCAGGGAAGAGGAAACACCATATATTTT,TRBJ1-3,-,once,TRBV6-6
CASSLGTGNIQYF,TGTGCCAGCAGCTTAGGGACAGGAAACATTCAGTACTTC,TRBJ2-4,TRBD1,-,TRBV7-9
CASSISTGQPQHF,TGTGCCAGTAGTATCAGTACTGGGCAGCCCCAGCATTTT,TRBJ1-5,-,-,TRBV19
CAWGLNYEQYF,TGTGCCTGGGGGTTAAACTACGAGCAGTACTTC,TRBJ2-7,-,-,TRBV30
CASSVLGGTDTQYF,TGTGCCAGCAGTGTACTAGGCGGCACAGATACGCAGTATTTT,TRBJ2-3,-,-,TRBV25-1
CASRFDKGKQYF,TGTGCCAGCAGGTTCGACAAGGGAAAGCAGTACTTC,TRBJ2-7,-,-,TRBV6-1
CASSLWGGAGEDTQYF,TGCGCCAGCAGCCTATGGGGGGGAGCGGGAGAAGATACGCAGTATTTT,TRBJ2-3,TRBD2,-,TRBV5-1
CASQRGAGNTEAFF,TGCGCCAGCCAAAGAGGGGCCGGGAACACTGAAGCTTTCTTT,TRBJ1-1,-,-,TRBV5-1
CAISASGGDSYEQYF,TGTGCCATCAGTGCTAGCGGGGGCGACTCCTACGAGCAGTACTTC,TRBJ2-7,TRBD2,once,TRBV10-3
CASSNQEGNEQFF,TGTGCTAGCAGCAATCAGGAGGGCAATGAGCAGTTCTTC,TRBJ2-1,-,few,TRBV7-7
CASSPLSGAVEAEKLFF,TGTGCCAGCAGCCCACTCTCCGGGGCCGTGGAAGCCGAAAAACTGTTTTTT,TRBJ1-4,-,-,TRBV5-6
CASSVASQGTIEQFF,TGTGCCAGCAGCGTAGCGTCACAGGGGACCATTGAGCAGTTCTTC,TRBJ2-1,TRBD1,-,TRBV9
CASSFMGAGSNEQYF,TGTGCCAGCAGCTTCATGGGGGCAGGAAGCAACGAGCAGTACTTC,TRBJ2-7,-,-,TRBV7-2
CASSLARGNEKLFF,TGCGCCAGCAGCTTGGCCAGGGGAAATGAAAAACTGTTTTTT,TRBJ1-4,-,-,TRBV5-1
CASSDSTETQYF,TGTGCCAGCAGTGACTCGACGGAGACCCAGTACTTC,TRBJ2-5,-,-,TRBV6-4
CASSFALDSQETQYF,TGTGCCAGCAGTTTCGCATTGGACAGTCAAGAGACCCAGTACTTC,TRBJ2-5,-,-,TRBV6-5
CASSDLRSGELFF,TGTGCCAGCAGTGACTTAAGAAGCGGGGAGCTGTTTTTT,TRBJ2-2,-,-,TRBV6-4
CASTREGPYNEQFF,TGCGCCAGCACTAGGGAGGGCCCATACAATGAGCAGTTCTTC,TRBJ2-1,TRBD2,-,TRBV23-1
CASTKPTGNSYEQYF,TGTGCCAGCACCAAACCAACAGGGAATTCCTACGAGCAGTACTTC,TRBJ2-7,-,-,TRBV25-1
CASSLIGRREQETQYF,TGTGCCAGCAGCTTGATAGGGCGCAGGGAACAAGAGACCCAGTACTTC,TRBJ2-5,-,-,TRBV5-6
CASSPPGGTPHNEQFF,TGTGCCAGCAGTCCTCCTGGCGGGACTCCCCACAATGAGCAGTTCTTC,TRBJ2-1,-,once,TRBV27
CASSLRDREEQYF,TGTGCCAGCAGCTTGAGGGACAGGGAAGAGCAGTACTTC,TRBJ2-7,TRBD1,-,TRBV5-4
CASSLGDTEAFF,TGTGCCAGCAGTTTAGGGGACACTGAAGCTTTCTTT,TRBJ1-1,-,-,TRBV28
CASRPLAGDYNEQFF,TGCGCCAGCAGACCACTAGCGGGGGATTACAATGAGCAGTTCTTC,TRBJ2-1,TRBD2,once,TRBV5-1
CSVVIAGAPYEQYF,TGCAGCGTTGTGATAGCGGGGGCACCCTACGAGCAGTACTTC,TRBJ2-7,TRBD2,-,TRBV29-1
CASSGGRSPLHF,TGTGCCAGCAGTGGTGGGCGGTCACCCCTCCACTTT,TRBJ1-6,-,-,TRBV2